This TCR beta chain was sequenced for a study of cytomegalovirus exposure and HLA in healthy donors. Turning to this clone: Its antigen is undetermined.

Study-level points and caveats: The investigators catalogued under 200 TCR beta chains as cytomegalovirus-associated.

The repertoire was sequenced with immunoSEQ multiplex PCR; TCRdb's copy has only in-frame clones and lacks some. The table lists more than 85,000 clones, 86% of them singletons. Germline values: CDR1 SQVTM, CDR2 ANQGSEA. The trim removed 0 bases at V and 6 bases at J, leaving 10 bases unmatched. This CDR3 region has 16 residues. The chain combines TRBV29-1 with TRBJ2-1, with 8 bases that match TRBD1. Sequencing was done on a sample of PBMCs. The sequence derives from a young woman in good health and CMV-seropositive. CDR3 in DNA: TGCAGCGTTGAAGACAGGACAGGGAGGACTGGCAATGAGCAGTTCTTC. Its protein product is CSVEDRTGRTGNEQFF.